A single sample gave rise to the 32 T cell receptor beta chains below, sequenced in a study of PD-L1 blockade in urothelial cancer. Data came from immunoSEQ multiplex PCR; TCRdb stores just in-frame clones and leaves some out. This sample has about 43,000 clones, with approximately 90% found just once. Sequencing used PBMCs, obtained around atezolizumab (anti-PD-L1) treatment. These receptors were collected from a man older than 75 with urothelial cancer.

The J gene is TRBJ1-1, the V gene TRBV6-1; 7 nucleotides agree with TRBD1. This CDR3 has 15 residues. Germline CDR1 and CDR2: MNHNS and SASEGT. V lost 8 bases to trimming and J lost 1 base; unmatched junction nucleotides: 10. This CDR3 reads CASLFSGTANTEAFF. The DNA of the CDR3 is TGTGCCAGCCTATTTTCCGGGACAGCGAACACTGAAGCTTTCTTT.

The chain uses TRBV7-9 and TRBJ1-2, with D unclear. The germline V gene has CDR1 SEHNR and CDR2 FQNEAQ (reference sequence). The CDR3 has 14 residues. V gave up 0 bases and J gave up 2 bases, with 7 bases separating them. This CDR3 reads CASSLASVNYGYTF. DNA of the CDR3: TGTGCCAGCAGCTTAGCATCAGTGAACTATGGCTACACCTTC.

The CDR3 sequence: CASSQGSRDISTDTQYF. The DNA for the CDR3 is TGTGCCAGCAGCCAAGGATCCCGGGACATCAGCACAGATACGCAGTATTTT. The chain combines TRBV4-2 with TRBJ2-3, with TRBD1 as a possible D gene (6 bases). CDR3 length: 17 amino acids. V was cut by 1 base and J by 0 bases, with 14 bases left in between. Germline CDR1 and CDR2: LGHNA and YNFKEQ.

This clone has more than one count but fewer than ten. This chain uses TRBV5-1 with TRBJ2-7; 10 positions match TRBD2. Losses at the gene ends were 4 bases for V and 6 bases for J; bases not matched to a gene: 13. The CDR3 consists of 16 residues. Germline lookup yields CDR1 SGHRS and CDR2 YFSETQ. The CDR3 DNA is TGCGCCAGCAGCCGCGATCCTAGCGGGAGCACTCGCGAGCAGTACTTC. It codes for CASSRDPSGSTREQYF.

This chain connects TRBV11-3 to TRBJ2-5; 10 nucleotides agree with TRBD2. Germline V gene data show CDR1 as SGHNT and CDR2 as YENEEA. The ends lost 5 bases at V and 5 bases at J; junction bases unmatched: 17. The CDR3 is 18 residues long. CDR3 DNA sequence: TGTGCCAGCAGCCTGATTAATAGCGGGAGGTTCCGGGGGGAGACCCAGTACTTC. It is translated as CASSLINSGRFRGETQYF.

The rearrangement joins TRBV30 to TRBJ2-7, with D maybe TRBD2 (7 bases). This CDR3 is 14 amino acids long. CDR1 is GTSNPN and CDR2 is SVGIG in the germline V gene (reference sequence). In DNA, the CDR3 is TGTGCAGGGGCCGGGGGGCGCTCCGCCTACGAGCAGTACTTC. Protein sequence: CAGAGGRSAYEQYF.

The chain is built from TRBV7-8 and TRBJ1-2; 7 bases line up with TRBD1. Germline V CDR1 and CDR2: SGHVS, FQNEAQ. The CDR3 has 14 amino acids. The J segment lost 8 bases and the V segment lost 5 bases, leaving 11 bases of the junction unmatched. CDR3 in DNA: TGTGCCAGCAGCCCGGGGACAGCCCGCTGGGGCTACACCTTC. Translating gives CASSPGTARWGYTF.

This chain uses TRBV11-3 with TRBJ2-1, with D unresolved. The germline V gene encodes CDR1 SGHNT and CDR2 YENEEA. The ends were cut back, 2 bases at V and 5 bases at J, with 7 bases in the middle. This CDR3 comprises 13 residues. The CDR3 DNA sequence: TGTGCCAGCAGCTTATCGGTTAACAATGAGCAGTTCTTC. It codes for CASSLSVNNEQFF.

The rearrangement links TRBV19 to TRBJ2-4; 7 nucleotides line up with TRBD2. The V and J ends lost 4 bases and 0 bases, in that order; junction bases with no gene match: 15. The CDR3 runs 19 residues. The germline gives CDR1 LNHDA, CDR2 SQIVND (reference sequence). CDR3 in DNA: TGTGCCAGTAGTACCCCTCCGACTAGCAGAACCCTAGCCAAAAACATTCAGTACTTC. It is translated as CASSTPPTSRTLAKNIQYF.

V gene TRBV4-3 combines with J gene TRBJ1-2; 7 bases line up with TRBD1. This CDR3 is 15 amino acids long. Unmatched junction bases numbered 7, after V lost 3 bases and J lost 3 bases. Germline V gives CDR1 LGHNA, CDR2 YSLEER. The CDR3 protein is CASSQSSGTDYGYTF. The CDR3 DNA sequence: TGCGCCAGCAGCCAGAGCTCCGGGACAGACTATGGCTACACCTTC.

The CDR3 DNA sequence: TGTGCCAGCAGCGTTAACAGGGGCGCCAACACTGAAGCTTTCTTT. Translated, it gives CASSVNRGANTEAFF. The genes are TRBV9 and TRBJ1-1, with 7 bases aligning to TRBD1. CDR3 length equals 15 residues. The V segment lost 2 bases and the J segment 2 bases; nucleotides outside the gene matches: 6. CDR1 and CDR2 (germline): SGDLS, YYNGEE.

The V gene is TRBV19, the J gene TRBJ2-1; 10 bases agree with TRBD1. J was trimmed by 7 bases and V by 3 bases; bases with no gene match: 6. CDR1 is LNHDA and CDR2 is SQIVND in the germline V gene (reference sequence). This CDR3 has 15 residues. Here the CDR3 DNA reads TGTGCCAGTAGTATGCCGGGACAGGGGCGTAATGAGCAGTTCTTC. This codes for CASSMPGQGRNEQFF.

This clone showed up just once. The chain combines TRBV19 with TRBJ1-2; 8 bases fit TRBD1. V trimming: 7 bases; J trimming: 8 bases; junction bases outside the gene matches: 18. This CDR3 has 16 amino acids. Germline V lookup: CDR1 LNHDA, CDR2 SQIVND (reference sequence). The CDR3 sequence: CASKARDRILAWGYTF. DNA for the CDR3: TGTGCCAGTAAGGCGCGGGACAGGATCTTAGCTTGGGGCTACACCTTC.

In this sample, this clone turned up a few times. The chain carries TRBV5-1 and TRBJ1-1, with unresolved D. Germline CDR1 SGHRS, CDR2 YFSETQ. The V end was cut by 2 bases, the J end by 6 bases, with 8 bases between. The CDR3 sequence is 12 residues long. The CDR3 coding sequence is TGCGCCAGCAGCTTAGAGGGTCCTGAAGCTTTCTTT. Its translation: CASSLEGPEAFF.

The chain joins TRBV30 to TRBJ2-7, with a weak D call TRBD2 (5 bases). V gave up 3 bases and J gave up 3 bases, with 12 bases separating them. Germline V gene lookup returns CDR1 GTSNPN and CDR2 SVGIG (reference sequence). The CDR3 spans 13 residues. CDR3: CAWSKRTYYEQYF. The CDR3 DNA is TGTGCCTGGAGCAAGCGGACTTACTACGAGCAGTACTTC. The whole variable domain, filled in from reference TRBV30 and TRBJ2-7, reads SQTIHQWPATLVQPVGSPLSLECTVEGTSNPNLYWYRQAAGRGLQLLFYSVGIGQISSEVPQNLSASRPQDRQFILSSKKLLLSDSGFYLCAWSKRTYYEQYFGPGTRLTVT.

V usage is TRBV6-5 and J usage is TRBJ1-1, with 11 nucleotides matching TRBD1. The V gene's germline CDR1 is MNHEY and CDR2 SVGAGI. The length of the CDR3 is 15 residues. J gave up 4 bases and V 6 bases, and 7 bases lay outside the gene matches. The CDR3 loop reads CASRPGQGAVTEAFF. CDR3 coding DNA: TGTGCCAGCAGACCCGGACAGGGGGCCGTCACTGAAGCTTTCTTT.

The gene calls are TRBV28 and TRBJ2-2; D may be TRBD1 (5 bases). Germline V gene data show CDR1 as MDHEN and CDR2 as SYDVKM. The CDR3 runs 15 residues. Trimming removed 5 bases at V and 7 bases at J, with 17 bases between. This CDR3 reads CASSPPTGPGGELFF. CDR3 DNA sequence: TGTGCCAGCAGTCCCCCAACAGGACCCGGCGGGGAGCTGTTTTTT.

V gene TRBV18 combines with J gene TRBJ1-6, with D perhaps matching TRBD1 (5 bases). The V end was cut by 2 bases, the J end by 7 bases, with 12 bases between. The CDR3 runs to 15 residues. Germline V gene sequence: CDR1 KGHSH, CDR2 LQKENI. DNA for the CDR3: TGTGCCAGCTCACCAGACCAGGGACTAAATTCACCCCTCCACTTT. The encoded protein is CASSPDQGLNSPLHF.

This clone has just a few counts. This CDR3 is CATSLAGGWEETQYF. CDR3 DNA: TGTGCCACTTCCTTAGCGGGAGGGTGGGAAGAGACCCAGTACTTC. The chain uses TRBV10-3 and TRBJ2-5; the match to TRBD2 covers 11 bases. The V gene's germline CDR1 is ENHRY and CDR2 SYGVKD. Unmatched junction bases numbered 10, after V lost 10 bases and J lost 3 bases. The length of the CDR3 is 15 residues.

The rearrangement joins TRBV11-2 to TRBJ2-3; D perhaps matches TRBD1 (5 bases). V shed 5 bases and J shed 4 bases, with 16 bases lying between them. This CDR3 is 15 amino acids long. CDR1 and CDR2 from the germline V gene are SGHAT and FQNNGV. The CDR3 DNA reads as TGTGCCAGCAGCACGGATCCTGGGGCCCCAGATACGCAGTATTTT. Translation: CASSTDPGAPDTQYF.

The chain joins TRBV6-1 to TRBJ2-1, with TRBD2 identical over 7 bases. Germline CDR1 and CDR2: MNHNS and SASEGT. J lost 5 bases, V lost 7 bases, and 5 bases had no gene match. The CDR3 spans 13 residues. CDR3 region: CASKAGADNEQFF. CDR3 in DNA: TGTGCCAGCAAGGCGGGAGCCGACAATGAGCAGTTCTTC.

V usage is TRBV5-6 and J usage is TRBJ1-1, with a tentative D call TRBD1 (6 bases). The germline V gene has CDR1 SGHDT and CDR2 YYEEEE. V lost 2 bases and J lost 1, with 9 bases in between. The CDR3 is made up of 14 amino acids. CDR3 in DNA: TGTGCCAGCAGCTTCGACAGGACGAACACTGAAGCTTTCTTT. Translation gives CASSFDRTNTEAFF.

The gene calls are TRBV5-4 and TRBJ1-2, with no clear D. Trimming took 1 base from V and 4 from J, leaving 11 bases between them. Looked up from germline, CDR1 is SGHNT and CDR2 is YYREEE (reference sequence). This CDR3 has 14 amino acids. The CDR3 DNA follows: TGTGCCAGCAGCTTGTCTCAGTATGGCTATGGCTACACCTTC. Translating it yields CASSLSQYGYGYTF.

CDR3 sequence reads: CASSSTGGSFSYEQYF. CDR3 sequence (DNA): TGCGCCAGCAGCTCGACAGGGGGCTCGTTCTCCTACGAGCAGTACTTC. V gene TRBV4-1 combines with J gene TRBJ2-7; 10 bases match TRBD1. The germline gives CDR1 MGHRA, CDR2 YSYEKL. The CDR3 extends over 16 amino acids. The J segment lost 0 bases and the V segment lost 5 bases, leaving 7 bases of the junction unmatched.

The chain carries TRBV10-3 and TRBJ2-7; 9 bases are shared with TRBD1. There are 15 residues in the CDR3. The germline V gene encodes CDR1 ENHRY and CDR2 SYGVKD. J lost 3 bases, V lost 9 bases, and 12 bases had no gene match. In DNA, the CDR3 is TGTGCCATTAGCGAAGGGACAGGGTCCCTCTACGAGCAGTACTTC. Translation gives CAISEGTGSLYEQYF.

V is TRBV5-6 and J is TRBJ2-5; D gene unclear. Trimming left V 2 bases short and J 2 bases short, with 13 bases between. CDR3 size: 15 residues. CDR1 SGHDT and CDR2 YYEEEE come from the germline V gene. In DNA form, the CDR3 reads TGTGCCAGCAGCTTAGCGCCAGCTACTCAAGAGACCCAGTACTTC. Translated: CASSLAPATQETQYF.

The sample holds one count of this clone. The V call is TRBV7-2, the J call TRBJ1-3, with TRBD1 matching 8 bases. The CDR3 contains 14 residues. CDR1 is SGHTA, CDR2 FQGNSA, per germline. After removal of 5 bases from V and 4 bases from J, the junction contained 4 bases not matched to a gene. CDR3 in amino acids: CASSPRGLGNTIYF. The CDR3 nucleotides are TGTGCCAGCAGCCCCAGGGGGCTCGGAAACACCATATATTTT. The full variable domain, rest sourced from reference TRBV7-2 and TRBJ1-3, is GAGVSQSPSNKVTEKGKDVELRCDPISGHTALYWYRQSLGQGLEFLIYFQGNSAPDKSGLPSDRFSAERTGGSVSTLTIQRTQQEDSAVYLCASSPRGLGNTIYFGEGSWLTVV.

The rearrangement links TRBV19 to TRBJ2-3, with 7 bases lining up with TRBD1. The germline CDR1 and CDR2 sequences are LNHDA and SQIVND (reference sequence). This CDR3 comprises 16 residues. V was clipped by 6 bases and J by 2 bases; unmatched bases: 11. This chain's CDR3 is CASSDRARGHTDTQYF. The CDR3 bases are TGTGCCAGTAGCGACAGGGCAAGAGGCCACACAGATACGCAGTATTTT.

DNA for the CDR3: TGTGCCAGCAGCTACGGGAGAAGTAATGAAAAACTGTTTTTT. As protein: CASSYGRSNEKLFF. The J gene is TRBJ1-4, the V gene TRBV6-5; D call uncertain. The V gene's germline CDR1 is MNHEY and CDR2 SVGAGI. V dropped 6 bases and J dropped 4 bases, with 12 bases sitting between them. CDR3 length: 14 residues.

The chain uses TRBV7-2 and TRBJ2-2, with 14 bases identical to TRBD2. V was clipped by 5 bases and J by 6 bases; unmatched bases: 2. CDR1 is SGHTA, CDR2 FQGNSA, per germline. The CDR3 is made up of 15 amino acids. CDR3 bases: TGTGCCAGCAGCATGACTAGCGGGAGGGCCGGGGAGCTGTTTTTT. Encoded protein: CASSMTSGRAGELFF.

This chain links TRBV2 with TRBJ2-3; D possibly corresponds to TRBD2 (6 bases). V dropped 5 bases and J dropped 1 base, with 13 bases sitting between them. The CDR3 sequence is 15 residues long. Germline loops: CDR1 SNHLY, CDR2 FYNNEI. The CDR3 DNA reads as TGTGCCAGCAGTCGGAGGGCCACTGGCACAGATACGCAGTATTTT. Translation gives CASSRRATGTDTQYF. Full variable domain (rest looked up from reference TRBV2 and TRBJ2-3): EPEVTQTPSHQVTQMGQEVILRCVPISNHLYFYWYRQILGQKVEFLVSFYNNEISEKSEIFDDQFSVERPDGSNFTLKIRSTKLEDSAMYFCASSRRATGTDTQYFGPGTRLTVL.

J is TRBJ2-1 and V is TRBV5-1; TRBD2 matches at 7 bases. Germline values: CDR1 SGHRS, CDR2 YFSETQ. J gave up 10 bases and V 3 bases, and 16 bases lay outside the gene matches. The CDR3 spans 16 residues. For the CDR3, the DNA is TGCGCCAGCAGCTCGACTTCGGGACTACAAGGTTGGGAGCAGTTCTTC. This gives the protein CASSSTSGLQGWEQFF.